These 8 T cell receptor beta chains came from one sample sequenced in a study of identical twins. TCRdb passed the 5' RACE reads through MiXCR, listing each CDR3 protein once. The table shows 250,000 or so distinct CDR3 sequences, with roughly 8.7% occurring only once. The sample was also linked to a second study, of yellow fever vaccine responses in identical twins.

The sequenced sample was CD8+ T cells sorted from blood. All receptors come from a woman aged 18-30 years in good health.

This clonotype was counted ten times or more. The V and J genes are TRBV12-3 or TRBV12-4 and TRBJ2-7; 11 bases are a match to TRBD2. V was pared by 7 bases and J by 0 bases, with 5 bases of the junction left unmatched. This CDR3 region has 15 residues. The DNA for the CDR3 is TGTGCCAGCACCCTAGCGGGAGGCTACTCCTACGAGCAGTACTTC. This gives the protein CASTLAGGYSYEQYF.

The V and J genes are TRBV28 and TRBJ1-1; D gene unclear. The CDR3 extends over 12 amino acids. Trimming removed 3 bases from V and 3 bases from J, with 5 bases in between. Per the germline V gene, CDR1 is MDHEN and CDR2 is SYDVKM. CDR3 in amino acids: CASSLVHTEAFF. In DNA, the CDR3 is TGTGCCAGCAGTTTGGTCCACACTGAAGCTTTCTTT. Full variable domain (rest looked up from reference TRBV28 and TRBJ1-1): DVKVTQSSRYLVKRTGEKVFLECVQDMDHENMFWYRQDPGLGLRLIYFSYDVKMKEKGDIPEGYSVSREKKERFSLILESASTNQTSMYLCASSLVHTEAFFGQGTRLTVV.

For the CDR3, the DNA is TGTGCCAGCGGACCTATTTCCCAAGAGACCCAGTACTTC. Its translation: CASGPISQETQYF. The chain links TRBV27 to TRBJ2-5; no clear D gene. CDR3 size: 13 residues. V lost 8 bases to trimming and J lost 1 base, with 11 bases between them. Germline V gene data show CDR1 as MNHEY and CDR2 as SMNVEV (reference sequence).

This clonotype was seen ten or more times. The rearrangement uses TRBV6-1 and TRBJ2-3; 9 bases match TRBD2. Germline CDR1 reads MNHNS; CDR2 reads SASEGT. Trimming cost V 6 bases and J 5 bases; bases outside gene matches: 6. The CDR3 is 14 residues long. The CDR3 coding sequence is TGTGCCAGCAGGGGTAGCGGGAGTGTAGATACGCAGTATTTT. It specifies CASRGSGSVDTQYF.

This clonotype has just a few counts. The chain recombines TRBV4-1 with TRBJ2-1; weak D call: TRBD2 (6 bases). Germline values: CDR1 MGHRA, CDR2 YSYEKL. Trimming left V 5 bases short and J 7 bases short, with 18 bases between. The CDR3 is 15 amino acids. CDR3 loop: CASSSNLGGGNEQFF. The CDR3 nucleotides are TGCGCCAGCAGCTCCAACCTGGGCGGAGGGAATGAGCAGTTCTTC.

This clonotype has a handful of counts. Here the CDR3 reads CASSPWDRSYEQYF. For the CDR3, the DNA is TGTGCCAGCAGTCCTTGGGACAGGTCCTACGAGCAGTACTTC. The V and J genes are TRBV27 and TRBJ2-7; 8 bases match TRBD1. CDR1 and CDR2 (germline): MNHEY, SMNVEV (reference sequence). J gave up 1 base and V 5 bases, and 4 bases lay outside the gene matches. CDR3 length equals 14 residues.

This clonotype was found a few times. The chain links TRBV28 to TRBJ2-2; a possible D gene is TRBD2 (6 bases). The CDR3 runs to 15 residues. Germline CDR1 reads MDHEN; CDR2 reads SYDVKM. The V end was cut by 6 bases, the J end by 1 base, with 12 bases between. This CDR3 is CASRSPGGNTGELFF. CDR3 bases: TGTGCCAGCAGGTCCCCCGGGGGGAACACCGGGGAGCTGTTTTTT.

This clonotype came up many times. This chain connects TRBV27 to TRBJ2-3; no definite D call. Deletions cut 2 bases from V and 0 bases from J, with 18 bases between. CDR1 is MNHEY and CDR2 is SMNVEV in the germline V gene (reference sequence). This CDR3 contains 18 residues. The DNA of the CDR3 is TGTGCCAGCAGTTTAAGAGGCAGAGGTGAACTTAGCACAGATACGCAGTATTTT. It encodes CASSLRGRGELSTDTQYF.